The present TCR beta chain was sequenced within a study of graft-versus-host responses after intestinal transplantation. Study overall: Tacrolimus and steroids were given for 2 to 3 years to all recipients after anti-thymocyte globulin induction.

General study findings and limits: GvH clones detected in recipient marrow included some appearing first in ileum or blood. Clonal ratios of graft-versus-host to host-versus-graft in allografts were high for patients exhibiting graft-donor T cell macrochimerism.

Germline CDR1 SNHLY, CDR2 FYNNEI. V was pared by 2 bases and J by 5 bases, with 14 bases of the junction left unmatched. This CDR3 has 19 residues. A note on this clone: Antigen unknown.

Graft specimens yielded both intraepithelial and lamina propria lymphocytes. The protocol was immunoSEQ multiplex PCR, while the TCRdb copy is restricted to in-frame clones and leaves out a portion. This table has roughly 5,700 clones, around 76% appearing once. This receptor was identified in a human patient who received an intestinal transplant, so some T cells may come from the graft donor. The rearrangement links TRBV2 to TRBJ2-2, with TRBD2 matching 10 bases. This sample comprised ileum tissue, obtained about 240 days after intestinal transplant. DNA for the CDR3: TGTGCCAGCAGTGAAATGGGTCCCCTAGCGGGGGTGGGGACCGGGGAGCTGTTTTTT. Amino acid sequence: CASSEMGPLAGVGTGELFF.